The rows below give T cell receptor beta chains drawn from one sample of a study of T cell responses to AZD1222 COVID-19 vaccine. Profiled with immunoSEQ multiplex PCR; TCRdb holds only in-frame clones, not every one. The sample records 130,000 to 150,000 clones, about 93% being singletons. The input for sequencing was peripheral blood, taken on day 0 of AZD1222 vaccination. These TCRs come from an adult in good health. Both conserved end residues are part of each CDR3. The order of the fields is V gene, CDR3 protein.

TRBV4-3	CASSQKTRGRNTGELFF
TRBV15	CATSRDRNLANLHF
TRBV28	CASSWGQINYGYTF
TRBV7-9	CASSSALGRTYEQYF
TRBV9	CASSSRTGNEKLFF
TRBV6-1	CASSEGWDRGEKLFF
TRBV20-1	CSATGGYGYTF
TRBV15	CATSRDAGQANEKLFF
TRBV4-1	CASSPNEGSPDTQYF
TRBV7-6	CASSLAGPYEQYF
TRBV2	CATGRERGEQFF
TRBV7-3	CASSLNRVADTQYF
TRBV2	CASTNGMAQETQYF
TRBV7-9	CASSFGQGNIQYF
TRBV5-1	CASSLNRDSGFYGYTF
TRBV12-3/TRBV12-4	CASSPDSIEAFF
TRBV4-2	CASSQGGGTGELFF
TRBV7-6	CASSLDPGSPYRGVNSPLHF
TRBV6-6	CASSYWDSDNQPQHF
TRBV7-6	CASSLVFEETQYF
TRBV4-3	CASSQLLPGANVLTF
TRBV7-2	CASSPMGLEAFF
TRBV6-4	CASSDDSSGANVLTF
TRBV25-1	CASSEGGANEQYF
TRBV7-9	CATREGDQETQYF
TRBV7-9	CASSLGPSGTRASPYEQYF
TRBV9	CASSVAHFPSWNSPLHF
TRBV9	CASSRQVGRYTGELFF
TRBV6-4	CASSDETGGTQYF
TRBV18	CASSSTGGYEKLFF
TRBV20-1	CSASLAVYNEQFF
TRBV7-9	CASSPTTLYEQYF
TRBV21-1	CASSKVVWQDYGYTF
TRBV12-5	CASGRGGEAFF
TRBV6-5	CASSYPGHRNQPQHF
TRBV5-4	CASSSLEGSYEQYF
TRBV7-2	CASSQDNGPYEQYF
TRBV20-1	CSARRREQYF
TRBV5-1	CASSFQTGSDTQYF
TRBV27	CASSSGRGSETQYF
TRBV28	CASAGQGYTIYF
TRBV5-1	CASSLYGVPNYGYTF